A selection of T cell receptor beta chains follows, all from one sample in a study of CD8+CD57+ T cells in acquired aplastic anemia. Via MiXCR, TCRdb re-called the reads, giving one row per CDR3 protein. The data show 200,000 or so distinct CDR3 sequences, 64% seen once. The source material was sorted CD4+, CD8+, or CD8+CD57+ T cells (not recorded which) from PBMCs. The source of these receptors is a human donor with severe aplastic anemia or a healthy control (not recorded which). Each CDR3 is given with its conserved first and last residue. The D gene is left open where the match is weak. For some rows the clone size is stated as once, few or many, or as a class when expanded; others skip it.

V,length,size,D,J,CDR3,DNA
TRBV20-1,12,.,.,TRBJ2-7,CSAYDSSYEQYF,TGCAGTGCCTACGACAGCTCCTACGAGCAGTACTTC
TRBV6-9,11,few,.,TRBJ1-6,CASSSPSPLHF,TGTGCCAGCAGTTCCCCTTCACCCCTCCACTTT
TRBV20-1,12,.,.,TRBJ1-1,CSARERGRQAFF,TGCAGTGCTAGAGAGCGGGGGCGACAGGCTTTCTTT
TRBV6-4,13,.,.,TRBJ2-3,CASSTKSTDTQYF,TGTGCCAGCTCCACGAAGAGCACAGATACGCAGTATTTT
TRBV24-1,14,.,TRBD1,TRBJ1-2,CATSDPHGTVDYTF,TGTGCCACCAGTGACCCTCACGGGACAGTGGACTACACCTTC
TRBV24-1,13,few,TRBD1,TRBJ1-5,CATSDGQALPQHF,TGTGCCACCAGTGATGGACAGGCCCTTCCCCAGCATTTT
TRBV9,22,.,.,TRBJ2-3,CDSSFYICSALIAGSAADTQYF,.
TRBV9,13,many,.,TRBJ1-2,CASSVVTGYGYTF,TGTGCCAGCAGCGTAGTAACAGGGTATGGCTACACCTTC
TRBV6-5,16,few,TRBD1,TRBJ1-4,CASRETGTATNEKLFF,TGTGCCAGCAGGGAGACAGGGACAGCAACTAATGAAAAACTGTTTTTT
TRBV10-3,11,once,.,TRBJ2-3,CAISERQGQYF,TGTGCCATCAGTGAAAGGCAGGGGCAGTATTTT
TRBV2,14,.,.,TRBJ2-4,CASSYLGAKNIQYF,TGTGCCAGCAGTTATCTGGGGGCCAAAAACATTCAGTACTTC
TRBV15,13,few,TRBD2,TRBJ2-5,CASSFSGAETQYF,TGTGCCAGCAGTTTTAGCGGGGCAGAGACCCAGTACTTC
TRBV15,14,.,.,TRBJ2-7,CATSTMGGSYEQYF,TGTGCCACCAGCACCATGGGCGGGTCCTACGAGCAGTACTTC
TRBV27,13,.,.,TRBJ1-1,CASRRQANTEAFF,TGTGCCAGCAGAAGACAGGCGAACACTGAAGCTTTCTTT
TRBV7-9,13,.,.,TRBJ2-7,CASSQDNRYEQYF,TGTGCCAGCAGCCAGGACAACCGCTACGAGCAGTACTTC
TRBV6-6,13,.,.,TRBJ2-7,CASSYEVSYEQYF,TGTGCCAGCAGTTACGAAGTTTCCTACGAGCAGTACTTC
TRBV7-2,17,.,.,TRBJ1-4,CASSPRQAPAANEKLFF,TGTGCCAGCAGCCCTAGACAGGCGCCCGCCGCTAATGAAAAACTGTTTTTT
TRBV12-3/TRBV12-4,13,.,.,TRBJ2-7,CASSFAGDYEQYF,TGTGCCAGCAGTTTTGCAGGGGACTACGAGCAGTACTTC
TRBV9,15,.,TRBD2,TRBJ2-5,CASSVGKRGVETQYF,TGTGCCAGCAGCGTAGGCAAGCGGGGCGTGGAGACCCAGTACTTC
TRBV7-4,14,.,TRBD1,TRBJ1-5,CASSLAGTDQPQHF,TGTGCCAGCAGCTTAGCAGGGACAGATCAGCCCCAGCATTTT
TRBV29-1,14,.,.,TRBJ2-3,CSVEGVRVADTQYF,TGCAGCGTTGAAGGAGTCAGGGTAGCAGATACGCAGTATTTT
TRBV24-1,13,many,TRBD2,TRBJ2-7,CATSDRGDYEQYF,TGTGCCACCAGTGACCGGGGGGACTACGAGCAGTACTTC
TRBV25-1,18,once,TRBD1,TRBJ2-3,CASSEYGWGTGSTDTQYF,TGTGCCAGCAGTGAATACGGGTGGGGGACAGGGAGCACAGATACGCAGTATTTT
TRBV2,15,once,TRBD2,TRBJ2-7,CASRTSGGLEYEQYF,TGTGCCAGCAGGACTAGCGGGGGTTTGGAGTACGAGCAGTACTTC
TRBV29-1,13,.,TRBD1,TRBJ2-7,CSGAVGQGYEQYF,TGCAGCGGTGCGGTGGGACAGGGCTACGAGCAGTACTTC
TRBV6-6,19,.,TRBD2,TRBJ2-5,CASSSSGLAGGYFQETQYF,TGTGCCAGCAGTTCCTCGGGACTAGCGGGGGGCTACTTCCAAGAGACCCAGTACTTC
TRBV20-1,14,once,.,TRBJ2-1,CSATGLFSYNEQFF,TGCAGTGCTACCGGACTCTTCTCCTACAATGAGCAGTTCTTC